This T cell receptor beta chain was obtained from a study of shared clonotypes between healthy human individuals. CDR3 length: 15 residues. Trimming removed 7 bases from V and 3 bases from J, with 16 bases in between. Germline CDR1 and CDR2: MDHEN and SYDVKM. Replicate PCRs for unsorted PBMC used around 270 ng DNA (roughly 29,000 T cell genomes). Assay used: immunoSEQ multiplex PCR; TCRdb lists only in-frame clones, some missing. The data contain about 480,000 clones, about 79% of them singletons. This receptor was identified in a woman in her 40s in good health. Some clones in this sample may be carry-over from other donors' samples. The gene calls are TRBV28 and TRBJ1-5; D might be TRBD1 (5 bases). Sequenced sample: PBMCs. This CDR3 reads CASNSRRGANQPQHF. The CDR3 DNA is TGTGCCAGCAACTCTCGCCGGGGCGCCAATCAGCCCCAGCATTTT.